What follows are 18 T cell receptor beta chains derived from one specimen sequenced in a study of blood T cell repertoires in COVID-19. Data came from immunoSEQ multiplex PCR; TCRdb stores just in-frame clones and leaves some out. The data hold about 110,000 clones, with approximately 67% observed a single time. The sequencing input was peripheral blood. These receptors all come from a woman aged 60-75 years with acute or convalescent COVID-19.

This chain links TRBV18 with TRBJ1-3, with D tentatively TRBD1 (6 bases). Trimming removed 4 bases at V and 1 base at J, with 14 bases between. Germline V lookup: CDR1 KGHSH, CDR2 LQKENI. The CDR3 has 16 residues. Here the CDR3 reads CASSQGEGGSGNTIYF. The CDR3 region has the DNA TGTGCCAGCTCACAGGGGGAAGGAGGATCTGGAAACACCATATATTTT.

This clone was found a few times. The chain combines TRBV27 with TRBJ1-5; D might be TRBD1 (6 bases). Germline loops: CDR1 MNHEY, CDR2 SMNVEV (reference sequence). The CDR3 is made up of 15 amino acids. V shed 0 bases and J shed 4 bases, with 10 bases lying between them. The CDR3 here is CASSLSGTPNQPQHF. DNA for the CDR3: TGTGCCAGCAGTTTATCGGGGACACCAAATCAGCCCCAGCATTTT.

In nucleotides, the CDR3 is TGTGCCACCAGCAGAGATCAGAAAGAGACCCAGTACTTC. This codes for CATSRDQKETQYF. The chain links TRBV15 to TRBJ2-5; D unclear. Germline lookup yields CDR1 LNHNV and CDR2 YYDKDF (reference sequence). The CDR3 consists of 13 residues. Trimming left V 0 bases short and J 3 bases short, with 5 bases between.

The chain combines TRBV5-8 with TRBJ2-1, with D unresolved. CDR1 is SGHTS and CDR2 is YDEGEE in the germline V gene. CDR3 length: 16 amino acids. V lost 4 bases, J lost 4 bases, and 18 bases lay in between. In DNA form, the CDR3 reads TGTGCCAGCAGCGGAAGTAGCTATCGATTTTACAATGAGCAGTTCTTC. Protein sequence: CASSGSSYRFYNEQFF.

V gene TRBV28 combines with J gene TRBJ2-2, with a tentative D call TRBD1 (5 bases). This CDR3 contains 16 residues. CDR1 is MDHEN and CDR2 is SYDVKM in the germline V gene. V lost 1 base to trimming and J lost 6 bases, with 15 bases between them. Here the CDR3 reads CASSLSTGISSGELFF. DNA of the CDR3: TGTGCCAGCAGTTTATCCACAGGAATTAGCTCCGGGGAGCTGTTTTTT. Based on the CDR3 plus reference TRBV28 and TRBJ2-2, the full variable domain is DVKVTQSSRYLVKRTGEKVFLECVQDMDHENMFWYRQDPGLGLRLIYFSYDVKMKEKGDIPEGYSVSREKKERFSLILESASTNQTSMYLCASSLSTGISSGELFFGEGSRLTVL.

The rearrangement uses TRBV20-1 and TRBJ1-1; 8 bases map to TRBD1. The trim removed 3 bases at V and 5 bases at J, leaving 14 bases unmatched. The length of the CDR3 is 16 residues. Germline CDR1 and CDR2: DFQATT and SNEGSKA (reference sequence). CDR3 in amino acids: CSASVYGTGSVTEAFF. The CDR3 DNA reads TGCAGTGCTAGTGTGTATGGGACAGGCTCAGTAACTGAAGCTTTCTTT.

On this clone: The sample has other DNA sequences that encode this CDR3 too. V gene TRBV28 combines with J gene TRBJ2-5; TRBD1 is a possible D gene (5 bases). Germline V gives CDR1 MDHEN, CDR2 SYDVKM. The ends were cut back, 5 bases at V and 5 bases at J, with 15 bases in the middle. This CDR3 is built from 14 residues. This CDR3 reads CASSPPRGWETQYF. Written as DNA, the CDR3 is TGTGCCAGCAGTCCCCCAAGGGGTTGGGAGACCCAGTACTTC.

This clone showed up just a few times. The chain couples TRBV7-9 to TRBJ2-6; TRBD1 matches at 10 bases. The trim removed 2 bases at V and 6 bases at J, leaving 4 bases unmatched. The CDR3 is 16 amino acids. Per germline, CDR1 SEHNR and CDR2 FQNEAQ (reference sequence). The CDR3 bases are TGTGCCAGCAGCTTAATAGGGACAGGGGTGGCCAACGTCCTGACTTTC. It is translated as CASSLIGTGVANVLTF.

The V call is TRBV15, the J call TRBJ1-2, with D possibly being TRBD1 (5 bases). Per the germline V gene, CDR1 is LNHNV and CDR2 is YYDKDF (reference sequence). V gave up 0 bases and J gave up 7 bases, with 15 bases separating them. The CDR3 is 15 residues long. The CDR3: CATSRDKLRVGGYTF. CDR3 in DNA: TGTGCCACCAGCAGAGATAAGCTCAGGGTTGGTGGCTACACCTTC.

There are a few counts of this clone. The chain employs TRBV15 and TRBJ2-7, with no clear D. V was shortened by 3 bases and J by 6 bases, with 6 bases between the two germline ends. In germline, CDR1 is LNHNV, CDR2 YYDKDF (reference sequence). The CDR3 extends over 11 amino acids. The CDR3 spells CATSRQFEQYF. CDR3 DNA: TGTGCCACCAGCAGGCAGTTCGAGCAGTACTTC.

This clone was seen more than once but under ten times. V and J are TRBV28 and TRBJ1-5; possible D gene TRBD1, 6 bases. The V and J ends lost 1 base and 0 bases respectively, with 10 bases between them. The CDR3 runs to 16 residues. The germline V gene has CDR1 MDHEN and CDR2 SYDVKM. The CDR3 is CASSLYRTVSNQPQHF. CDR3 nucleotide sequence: TGTGCCAGCAGTTTATACAGGACAGTTAGCAATCAGCCCCAGCATTTT.

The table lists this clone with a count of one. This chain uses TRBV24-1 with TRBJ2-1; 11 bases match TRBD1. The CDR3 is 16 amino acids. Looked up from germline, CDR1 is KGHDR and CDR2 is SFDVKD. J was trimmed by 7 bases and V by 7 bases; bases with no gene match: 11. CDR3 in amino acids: CATSHTGQGAMNEQFF. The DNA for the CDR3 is TGTGCCACCAGCCACACAGGACAGGGGGCGATGAATGAGCAGTTCTTC.

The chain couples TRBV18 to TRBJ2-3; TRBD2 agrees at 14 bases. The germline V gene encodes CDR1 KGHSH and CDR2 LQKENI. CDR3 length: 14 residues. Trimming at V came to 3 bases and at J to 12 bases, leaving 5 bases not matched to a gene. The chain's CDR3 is CASSPGLAGALQYF. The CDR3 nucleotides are TGTGCCAGCTCACCGGGACTAGCGGGGGCCCTACAGTATTTT. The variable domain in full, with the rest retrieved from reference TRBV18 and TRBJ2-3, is NAGVMQNPRHLVRRRGQEARLRCSPMKGHSHVYWYRQLPEEGLKFMVYLQKENIIDESGMPKERFSAEFPKEGPSILRIQQVVRGDSAAYFCASSPGLAGALQYFGPGTRLTVL.

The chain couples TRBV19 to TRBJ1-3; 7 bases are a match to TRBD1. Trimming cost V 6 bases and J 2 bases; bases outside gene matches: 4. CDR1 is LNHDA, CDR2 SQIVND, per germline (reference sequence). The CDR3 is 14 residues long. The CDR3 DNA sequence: TGTGCCAGTAGGAGACAGGGTCCTGGAAACACCATATATTTT. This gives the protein CASRRQGPGNTIYF.

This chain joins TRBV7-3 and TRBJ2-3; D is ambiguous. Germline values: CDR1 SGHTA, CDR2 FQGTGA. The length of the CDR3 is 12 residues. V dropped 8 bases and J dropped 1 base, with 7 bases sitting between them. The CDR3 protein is CASDFRTDTQYF. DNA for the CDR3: TGTGCCAGCGACTTTCGCACAGATACGCAGTATTTT.

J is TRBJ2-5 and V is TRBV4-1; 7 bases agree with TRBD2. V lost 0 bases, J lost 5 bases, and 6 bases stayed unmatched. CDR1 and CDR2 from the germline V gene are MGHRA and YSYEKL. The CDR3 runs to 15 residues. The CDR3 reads CASSQDGSSGETQYF. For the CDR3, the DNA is TGCGCCAGCAGCCAAGATGGGTCTAGCGGTGAGACCCAGTACTTC.

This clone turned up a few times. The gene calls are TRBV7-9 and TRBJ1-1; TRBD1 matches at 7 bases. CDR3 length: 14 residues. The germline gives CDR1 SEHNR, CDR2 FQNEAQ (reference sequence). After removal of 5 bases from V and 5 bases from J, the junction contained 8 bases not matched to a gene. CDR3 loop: CASSGTALYTEAFF. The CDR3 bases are TGTGCCAGCAGCGGGACAGCCCTATATACTGAAGCTTTCTTT.

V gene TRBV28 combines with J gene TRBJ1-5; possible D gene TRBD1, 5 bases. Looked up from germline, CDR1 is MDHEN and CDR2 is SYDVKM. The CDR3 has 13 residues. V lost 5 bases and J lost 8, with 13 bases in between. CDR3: CASSMGLREPQHF. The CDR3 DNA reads TGTGCCAGCAGTATGGGACTTAGAGAGCCCCAGCATTTT.